One sample yielded the 18 T cell receptor beta chains listed below, sequenced in a study of sequential checkpoint blockade in melanoma. Produced via immunoSEQ multiplex PCR; TCRdb's table is partial and in-frame only. The table has tens of thousands of clones, roughly four fifths seen once. The treatment: randomized to nivolumab then ipilimumab (arm A) or the reverse (arm B). The sample was CD8+ T cells sorted from blood (inferred from file names), taken from a patient given nivolumab and ipilimumab in sequence. The origin of the receptors is a human donor with melanoma.

J is TRBJ2-1 and V is TRBV28, with TRBD2 matching 7 bases. V dropped 8 bases and J dropped 4; count of bases not matched to a gene: 8. Germline V CDR1 and CDR2: MDHEN, SYDVKM. The CDR3 is 14 residues long. CDR3 DNA sequence: TGTGCCAGCTCAAGATCGGGACTATACAATGAGCAGTTCTTC. Its protein is CASSRSGLYNEQFF.

The chain uses TRBV6-6 and TRBJ1-3; maybe TRBD1 (5 bases). Germline CDR1 and CDR2: MNHNY and SVGAGI (reference sequence). The V and J ends lost 7 bases and 4 bases respectively, with 17 bases between them. The CDR3 extends over 15 amino acids. CDR3 sequence (DNA): TGTGCCAGCAATTTAGACAGTGGAGGGGGAAACACCATATATTTT. Its protein product is CASNLDSGGGNTIYF.

The chain links TRBV27 to TRBJ2-2; 10 bases align to TRBD2. The CDR3 runs 17 residues. Germline V CDR1 and CDR2: MNHEY, SMNVEV (reference sequence). J was trimmed by 3 bases and V by 1 base; bases with no gene match: 5. The CDR3: CASSLFGLAGDTGELFF. The CDR3 nucleotides read TGTGCCAGCAGTTTATTTGGGCTAGCGGGAGACACCGGGGAGCTGTTTTTT.

Here the CDR3 DNA reads TGTGCCAGCTCACCCACATCCGGGAGCTCTGGAAACACCATATATTTT. Translated, it gives CASSPTSGSSGNTIYF. This chain connects TRBV18 to TRBJ1-3; the D is unclear. Trimming removed 3 bases from V and 0 bases from J, with 12 bases in between. CDR3 length: 16 residues. Germline lookup yields CDR1 KGHSH and CDR2 LQKENI.

The chain couples TRBV7-2 to TRBJ2-5; TRBD2 agrees at 8 bases. Germline CDR1 SGHTA, CDR2 FQGNSA. V shed 5 bases and J 9 bases; nucleotides not matched to a gene: 8. CDR3 size: 13 residues. The DNA for the CDR3 is TGTGCCAGCAGCCCCTTAGCGGGATCGTCCCAGTACTTC. It is translated as CASSPLAGSSQYF.

V and J are TRBV7-9 and TRBJ2-2; D possibly corresponds to TRBD2 (5 bases). This CDR3 is built from 16 residues. Trimming left V 5 bases short and J 2 bases short, with 15 bases between. Germline CDR1 SEHNR, CDR2 FQNEAQ (reference sequence). CDR3 DNA: TGTGCCAGCAGCCGCCCCGTTGGAGGTAACACCGGGGAGCTGTTTTTT. Translated: CASSRPVGGNTGELFF.

The chain recombines TRBV9 with TRBJ2-7, with D possibly TRBD2 on 5 matching bases. The CDR3 runs 13 residues. Trimming pared 4 bases from V and 7 bases from J, leaving 15 bases between. Germline V gene data show CDR1 as SGDLS and CDR2 as YYNGEE. The CDR3 here is CASSPDPTGEQYF. The CDR3 DNA reads TGTGCCAGCAGCCCGGACCCTACGGGGGAGCAGTACTTC.

This chain connects TRBV7-2 to TRBJ2-7, with D maybe TRBD2 (6 bases). Trimming removed 0 bases at V and 3 bases at J, with 18 bases between. Germline V gives CDR1 SGHTA, CDR2 FQGNSA. CDR3 length: 17 residues. The DNA for the CDR3 is TGTGCCAGCAGCTTAGCGGTTAGTGGCGGGACCTACTACGAGCAGTACTTC. This codes for CASSLAVSGGTYYEQYF.

The CDR3 sequence is CASRLATSGHYNEQFF. As DNA, the CDR3 is TGTGCAAGTCGCTTAGCGACTAGCGGGCACTACAATGAGCAGTTCTTC. This sequence joins TRBV12-2 and TRBJ2-1; the table's D call, TRBD2, has no DNA check behind it. TRBV12-2 is given as a pseudogene. This CDR3 contains 16 residues.

This clone was found a few times. V gene TRBV5-6 combines with J gene TRBJ1-1; 7 bases agree with TRBD1. J gave up 1 base and V 3 bases, and 6 bases lay outside the gene matches. Germline V CDR1 and CDR2: SGHDT, YYEEEE. CDR3 length: 15 amino acids. CDR3: CASSWEYRGNTEAFF. The CDR3 nucleotides are TGTGCCAGCAGCTGGGAGTACAGGGGGAACACTGAAGCTTTCTTT.

V and J are TRBV7-2 and TRBJ2-2; unclear D gene. Germline values: CDR1 SGHTA, CDR2 FQGNSA. CDR3 length: 14 residues. Between the trimmed V and J ends, which lost 4 bases and 6 bases, there was a span of 12 bases. The CDR3 protein is CASSSTRIAGELFF. CDR3 sequence (DNA): TGTGCCAGCAGCTCCACGAGGATCGCCGGGGAGCTGTTTTTT.

The chain is built from TRBV7-6 and TRBJ2-1; the match to TRBD1 covers 9 bases. This CDR3 spans 15 amino acids. Trimming cost V 5 bases and J 3 bases; bases outside gene matches: 5. CDR1 SGHVS and CDR2 FNYEAQ come from the germline V gene. The DNA for the CDR3 is TGTGCCAGCAGCGCAGGGACAGGGTACTACAATGAGCAGTTCTTC. This encodes CASSAGTGYYNEQFF.

The V call is TRBV6-6, the J call TRBJ2-1; 8 nucleotides match TRBD2. J was trimmed by 5 bases and V by 5 bases; bases with no gene match: 11. CDR1 and CDR2 from the germline V gene are MNHNY and SVGAGI (reference sequence). The CDR3 sequence is 16 residues long. The DNA for the CDR3 is TGTGCCAGCAGTCCTTCTTCCTGGACTAGCAACAATGAGCAGTTCTTC. This encodes CASSPSSWTSNNEQFF.

The gene calls are TRBV7-9 and TRBJ2-1, with 11 bases matching TRBD2. With V trimmed by 6 bases and J by 7 bases, 8 bases remained unmatched. Germline V gene sequence: CDR1 SEHNR, CDR2 FQNEAQ (reference sequence). The CDR3 has 15 amino acids. CDR3 region: CASRRRGTSGNEQFF. In DNA form, the CDR3 reads TGTGCCAGCAGACGCCGTGGGACTAGCGGAAATGAGCAGTTCTTC.

This chain connects TRBV27 to TRBJ1-5; the D gene is possibly TRBD1 (6 bases). V was pared by 5 bases and J by 8 bases, with 19 bases between. In germline, CDR1 is MNHEY, CDR2 SMNVEV (reference sequence). CDR3 length equals 15 residues. The CDR3 sequence is CASSPSTGIQEPQHF. The CDR3, as DNA: TGTGCCAGCAGTCCATCCACAGGGATTCAAGAGCCCCAGCATTTT.

The chain uses TRBV29-1 and TRBJ1-2, with TRBD1 matching over 11 bases. The germline V gene encodes CDR1 SQVTM and CDR2 ANQGSEA. V lost 6 bases to trimming and J lost 8 bases; unmatched junction nucleotides: 8. The CDR3 spans 13 residues. CDR3 protein: CSVTDRGHNGYTF. CDR3 DNA sequence: TGCAGCGTCACGGACAGGGGGCACAACGGCTACACCTTC.

There are a few counts of this clone. The rearrangement links TRBV5-5 to TRBJ2-2, with 8 bases lining up with TRBD1. Trimming cost V 3 bases and J 5 bases; bases outside gene matches: 12. The CDR3 spans 17 residues. Germline V gene data show CDR1 as SGHKS and CDR2 as YYEKEE (reference sequence). DNA for the CDR3: TGTGCCAGCAGCTCAGTTTCAGGGGGCGCGAGAACCGGGGAGCTGTTTTTT. Translated: CASSSVSGGARTGELFF.

This chain joins TRBV7-3 and TRBJ2-3; a weak D match, TRBD1 (5 bases). Germline values: CDR1 SGHTA, CDR2 FQGTGA. This CDR3 comprises 14 residues. The V gene lost 1 base and the J gene lost 4 bases, with 9 bases spanning the gap. CDR3 coding DNA: TGTGCCAGCAGCTTAAGACAGTATCCAGATACGCAGTATTTT. Protein sequence: CASSLRQYPDTQYF.